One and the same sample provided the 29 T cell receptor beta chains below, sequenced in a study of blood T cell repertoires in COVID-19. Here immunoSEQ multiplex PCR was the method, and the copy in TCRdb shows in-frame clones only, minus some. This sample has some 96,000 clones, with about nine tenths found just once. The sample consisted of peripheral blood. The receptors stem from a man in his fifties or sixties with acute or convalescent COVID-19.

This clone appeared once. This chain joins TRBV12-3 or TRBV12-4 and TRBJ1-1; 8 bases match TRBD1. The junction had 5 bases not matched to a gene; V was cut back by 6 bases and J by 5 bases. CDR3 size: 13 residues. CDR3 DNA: TGTGCCAGCAGCCGGACAGGGCAAACTGAAGCTTTCTTT. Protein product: CASSRTGQTEAFF.

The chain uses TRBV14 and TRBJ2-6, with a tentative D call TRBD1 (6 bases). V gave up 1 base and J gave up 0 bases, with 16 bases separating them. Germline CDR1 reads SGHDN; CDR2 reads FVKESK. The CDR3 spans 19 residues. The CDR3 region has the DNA TGTGCCAGCAGCCAAGGACTCAGGGGCCGCCACTCTGGGGCCAACGTCCTGACTTTC. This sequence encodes CASSQGLRGRHSGANVLTF.

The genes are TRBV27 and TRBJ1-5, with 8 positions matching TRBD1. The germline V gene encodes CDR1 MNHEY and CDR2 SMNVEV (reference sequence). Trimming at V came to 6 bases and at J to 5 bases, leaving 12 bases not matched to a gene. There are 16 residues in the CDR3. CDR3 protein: CASSHPSGTGYQPQHF. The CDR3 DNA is TGTGCCAGCAGCCATCCCTCCGGGACAGGCTATCAGCCCCAGCATTTT.

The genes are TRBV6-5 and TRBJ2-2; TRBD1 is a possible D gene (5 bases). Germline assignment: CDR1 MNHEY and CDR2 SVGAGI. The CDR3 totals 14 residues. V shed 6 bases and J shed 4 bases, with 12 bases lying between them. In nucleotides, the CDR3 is TGTGCCAGCAGAAAGACAGATGTCACCGGGGAGCTGTTTTTT. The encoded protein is CASRKTDVTGELFF.

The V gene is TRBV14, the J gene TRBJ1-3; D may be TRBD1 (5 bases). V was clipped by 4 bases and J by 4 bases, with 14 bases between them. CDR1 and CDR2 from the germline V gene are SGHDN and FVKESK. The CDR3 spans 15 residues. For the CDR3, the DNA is TGTGCCAGCAGCCCGCAGGGTATTACGGGAAACACCATATATTTT. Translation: CASSPQGITGNTIYF.

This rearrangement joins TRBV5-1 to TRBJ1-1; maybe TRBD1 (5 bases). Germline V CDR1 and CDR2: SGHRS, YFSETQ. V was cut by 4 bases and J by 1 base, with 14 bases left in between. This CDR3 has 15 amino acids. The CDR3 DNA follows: TGCGCCAGCAGCCTGCAGGGTTTCGGGAACACTGAAGCTTTCTTT. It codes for CASSLQGFGNTEAFF.

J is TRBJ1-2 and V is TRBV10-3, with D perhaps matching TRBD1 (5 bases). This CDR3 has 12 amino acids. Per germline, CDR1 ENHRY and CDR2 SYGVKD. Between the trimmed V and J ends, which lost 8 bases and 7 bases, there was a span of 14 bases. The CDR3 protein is CAIGGSGGGYTF. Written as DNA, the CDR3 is TGTGCCATCGGGGGGTCCGGGGGTGGCTACACCTTC.

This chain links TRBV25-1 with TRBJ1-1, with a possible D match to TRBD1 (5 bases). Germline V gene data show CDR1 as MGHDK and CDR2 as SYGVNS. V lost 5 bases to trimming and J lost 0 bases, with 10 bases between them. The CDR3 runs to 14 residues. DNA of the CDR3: TGTGCCAGCAGTCCCCTCAGGGTGAACACTGAAGCTTTCTTT. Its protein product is CASSPLRVNTEAFF. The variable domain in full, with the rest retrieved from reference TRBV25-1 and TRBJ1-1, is EADIYQTPRYLVIGTGKKITLECSQTMGHDKMYWYQQDPGMELHLIHYSYGVNSTEKGDLSSESTVSRIRTEHFPLTLESARPSHTSQYLCASSPLRVNTEAFFGQGTRLTVV.

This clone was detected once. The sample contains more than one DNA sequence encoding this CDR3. CDR3 in DNA: TGTGCCAGCAGTGTGGGCAGTAGCACAGATACGCAGTATTTT. Its translation is CASSVGSSTDTQYF. The chain joins TRBV6-4 to TRBJ2-3; D gene ambiguous. The CDR3 runs 14 residues. The germline CDR1 and CDR2 sequences are MRHNA and SNTAGT. Trimming shortened V by 4 bases and J by 0 bases, and 8 bases separated the two germline ends.

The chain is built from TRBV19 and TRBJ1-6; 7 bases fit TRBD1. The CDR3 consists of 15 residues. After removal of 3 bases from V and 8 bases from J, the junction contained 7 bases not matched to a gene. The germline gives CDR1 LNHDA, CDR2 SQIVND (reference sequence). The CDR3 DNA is TGTGCCAGTAGTATTAGTAAGGGGGCGGATTCACCCCTCCACTTT. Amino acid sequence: CASSISKGADSPLHF.

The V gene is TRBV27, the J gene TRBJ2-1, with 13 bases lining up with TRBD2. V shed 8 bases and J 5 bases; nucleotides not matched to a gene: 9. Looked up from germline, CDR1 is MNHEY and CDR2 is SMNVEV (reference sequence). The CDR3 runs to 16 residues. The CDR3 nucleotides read TGTGCCAGCTCCAAGTTGGGACTAGCGGGGAACAATGAGCAGTTCTTC. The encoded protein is CASSKLGLAGNNEQFF.

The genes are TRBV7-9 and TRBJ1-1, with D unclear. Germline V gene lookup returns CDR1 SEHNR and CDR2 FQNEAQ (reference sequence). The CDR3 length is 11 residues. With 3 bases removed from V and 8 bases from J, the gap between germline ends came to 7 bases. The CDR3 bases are TGTGCCAGCAGCTTTACATCAGAAGCTTTCTTT. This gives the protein CASSFTSEAFF.

The CDR3 bases are TGTGCCAGCAGCTATTATAGCAATCAGCCCCAGCATTTT. Its protein product is CASSYYSNQPQHF. V usage is TRBV2 and J usage is TRBJ1-5; D is unclear. CDR3 length equals 13 residues. V lost 6 bases and J lost 0, with 6 bases in between. Germline V CDR1 and CDR2: SNHLY, FYNNEI.

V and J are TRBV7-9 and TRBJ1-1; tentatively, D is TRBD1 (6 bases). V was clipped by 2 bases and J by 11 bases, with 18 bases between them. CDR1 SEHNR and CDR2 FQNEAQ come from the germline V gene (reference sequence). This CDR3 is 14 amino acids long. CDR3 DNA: TGTGCCAGCAGCTTACCCGAGGGAAGGGGGAAGGCTTTCTTT. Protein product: CASSLPEGRGKAFF.

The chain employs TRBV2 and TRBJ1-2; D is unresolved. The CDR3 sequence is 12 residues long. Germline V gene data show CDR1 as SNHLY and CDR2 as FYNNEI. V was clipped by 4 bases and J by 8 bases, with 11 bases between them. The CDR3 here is CASSVRGDGYTF. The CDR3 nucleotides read TGTGCCAGCAGTGTTCGGGGTGACGGCTACACCTTC.

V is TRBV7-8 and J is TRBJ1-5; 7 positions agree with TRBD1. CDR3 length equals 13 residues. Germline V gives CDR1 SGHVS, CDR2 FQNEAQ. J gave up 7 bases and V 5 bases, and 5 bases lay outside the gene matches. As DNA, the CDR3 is TGTGCCAGCAGCCATGACAGGGACCAGCCCCAGCATTTT. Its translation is CASSHDRDQPQHF.

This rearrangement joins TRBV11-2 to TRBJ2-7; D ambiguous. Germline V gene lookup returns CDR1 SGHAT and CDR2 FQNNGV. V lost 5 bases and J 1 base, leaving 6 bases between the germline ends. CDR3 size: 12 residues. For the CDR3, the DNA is TGTGCCAGCAGCCCCTATTCCTACGAGCAGTACTTC. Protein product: CASSPYSYEQYF.

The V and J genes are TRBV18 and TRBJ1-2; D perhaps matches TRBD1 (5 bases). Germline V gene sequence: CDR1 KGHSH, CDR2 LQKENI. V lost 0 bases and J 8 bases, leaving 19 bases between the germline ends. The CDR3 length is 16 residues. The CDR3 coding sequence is TGTGCCAGCTCACCACCGACACTGACAGTAGAAAGCGGCTACACCTTC. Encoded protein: CASSPPTLTVESGYTF.

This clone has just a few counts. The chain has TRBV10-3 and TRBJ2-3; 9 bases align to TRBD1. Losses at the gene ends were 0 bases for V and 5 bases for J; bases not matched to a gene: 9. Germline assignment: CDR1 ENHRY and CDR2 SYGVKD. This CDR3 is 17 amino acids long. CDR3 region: CAISESPPGQGRDTQYF. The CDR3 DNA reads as TGTGCCATCAGTGAGTCGCCACCGGGACAGGGTAGAGATACGCAGTATTTT.

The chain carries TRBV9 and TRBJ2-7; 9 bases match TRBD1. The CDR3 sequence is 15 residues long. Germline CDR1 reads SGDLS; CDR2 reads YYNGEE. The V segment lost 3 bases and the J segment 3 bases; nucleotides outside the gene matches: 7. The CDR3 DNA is TGTGCCAGCAGCGGAGGACAGGGGCCAGACTACGAGCAGTACTTC. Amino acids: CASSGGQGPDYEQYF.

This CDR3 reads CTSSQPRERSYEQYF. CDR3 nucleotides: TGCACCAGCAGCCAACCCCGCGAGAGGTCCTACGAGCAGTACTTC. V is TRBV1 and J is TRBJ2-7; the table names TRBD2, a call not compared with the DNA. TRBV1 is marked as a pseudogene. The CDR3 runs 15 residues.

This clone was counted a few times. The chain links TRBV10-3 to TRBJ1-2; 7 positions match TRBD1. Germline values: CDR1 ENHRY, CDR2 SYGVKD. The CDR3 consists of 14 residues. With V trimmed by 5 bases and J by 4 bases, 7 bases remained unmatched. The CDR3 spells CAISQRQGPYGYTF. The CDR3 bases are TGTGCCATCAGTCAGCGACAGGGCCCCTATGGCTACACCTTC.

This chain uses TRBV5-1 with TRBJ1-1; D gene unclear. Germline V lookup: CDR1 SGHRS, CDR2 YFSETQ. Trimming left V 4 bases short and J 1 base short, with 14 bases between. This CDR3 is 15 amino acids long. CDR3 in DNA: TGCGCCAGCAGCCCCACTGATGGGAGGAACACTGAAGCTTTCTTT. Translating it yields CASSPTDGRNTEAFF.

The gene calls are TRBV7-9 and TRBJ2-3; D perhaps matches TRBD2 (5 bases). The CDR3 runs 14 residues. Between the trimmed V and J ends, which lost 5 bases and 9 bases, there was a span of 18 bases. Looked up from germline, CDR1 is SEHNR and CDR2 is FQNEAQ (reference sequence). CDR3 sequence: CASSPTGVAATQYF. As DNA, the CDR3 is TGTGCCAGCAGCCCCACCGGGGTCGCCGCCACGCAGTATTTT.

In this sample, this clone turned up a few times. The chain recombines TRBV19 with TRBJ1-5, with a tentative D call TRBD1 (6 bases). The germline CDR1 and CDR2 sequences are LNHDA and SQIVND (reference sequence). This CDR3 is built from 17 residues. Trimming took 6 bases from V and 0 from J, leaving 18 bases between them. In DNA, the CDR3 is TGTGCCAGTAGCCAGGGGCGAATGGAAGATAGCAATCAGCCCCAGCATTTT. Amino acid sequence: CASSQGRMEDSNQPQHF.

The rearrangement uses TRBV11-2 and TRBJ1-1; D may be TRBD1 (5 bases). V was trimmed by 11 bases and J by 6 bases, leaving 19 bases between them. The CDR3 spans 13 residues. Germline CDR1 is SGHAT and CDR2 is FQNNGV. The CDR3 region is CASAGSGISEAFF. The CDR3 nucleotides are TGTGCCTCCGCAGGGTCCGGAATCTCTGAAGCTTTCTTT.

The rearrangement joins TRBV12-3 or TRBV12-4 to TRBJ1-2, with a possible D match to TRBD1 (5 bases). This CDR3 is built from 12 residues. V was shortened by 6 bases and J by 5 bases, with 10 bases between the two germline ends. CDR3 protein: CASSRREYGYTF. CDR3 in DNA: TGTGCCAGCAGCCGCAGGGAATATGGCTACACCTTC.

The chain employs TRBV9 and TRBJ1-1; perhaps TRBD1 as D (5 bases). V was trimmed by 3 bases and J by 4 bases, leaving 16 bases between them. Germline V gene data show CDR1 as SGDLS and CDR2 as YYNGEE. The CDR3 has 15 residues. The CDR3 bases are TGTGCCAGCAGCGCCCTTTCAGGGTTTGCCACTGAAGCTTTCTTT. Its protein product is CASSALSGFATEAFF.

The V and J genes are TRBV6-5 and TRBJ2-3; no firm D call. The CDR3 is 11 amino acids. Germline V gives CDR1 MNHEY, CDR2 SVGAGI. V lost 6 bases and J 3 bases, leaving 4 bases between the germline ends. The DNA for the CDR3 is TGTGCCAGCAGCCAAACAGATACGCAGTATTTT. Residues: CASSQTDTQYF.